This entry concerns a single T cell receptor beta chain. The antigen is not known. The sample is drawn from a study of cytomegalovirus exposure and HLA in healthy donors. The study ran its PCR with 60 Vbeta and 13 Jbeta primers. Sequencing was performed with immunoSEQ multiplex PCR; in TCRdb, only in-frame clones are kept and a portion is missing. The sample contains under 80,000 clones, 70% to 75% of which appear only once. Findings and caveats of the study: A missense DCLRE1C variant was associated with V- and J-gene trimming of TCR beta chains in a later analysis, and an independent cohort replicated the association. The classifier, whose performance was assessed in both the original and validation cohorts, reportedly diagnosed cytomegalovirus status with high specificity and sensitivity. DRB1 had the most TCR associations and HLA-C the fewest, a later analysis found, with rates varying by HLA locus. A later analysis linked 15,000 to 20,000 TCR beta sequences to HLA alleles at 0.05 false discovery rate.

The sequenced material came from PBMCs. This sequence was found in a woman aged 25 to 39 in good health and CMV-seronegative.

The CDR3 loop reads CASSPMDRSGNQPQHF. CDR3 nucleotide sequence: TGTGCCAGCAGCCCCATGGACAGGTCCGGCAATCAGCCCCAGCATTTT. The chain joins TRBV7-2 to TRBJ1-5; 7 nucleotides agree with TRBD1. J lost 2 bases, V lost 5 bases, and 9 bases had no gene match. The CDR3 has 16 residues. Germline lookup yields CDR1 SGHTA and CDR2 FQGNSA.